Shown below are 5 T cell receptor beta chains from a single sample sequenced in a study of cytomegalovirus exposure and HLA in healthy donors. Primers for the PCR totalled 60 Vbeta and 13 Jbeta. Repertoires were generated with immunoSEQ multiplex PCR, while TCRdb's copy carries only in-frame clones and drops some. This table holds 150,000 to 200,000 clones, approximately 81% found once. Sequenced input: PBMCs. These TCRs come from a man aged 18-30 years in good health and CMV-seronegative.

This clone appeared a single time. The rearrangement links TRBV6-6 to TRBJ2-1; 11 bases fit TRBD2. The CDR3 has 13 amino acids. Germline-derived CDR1 and CDR2 are MNHNY and SVGAGI (reference sequence). After removal of 7 bases from V and 6 bases from J, the junction contained 2 bases not matched to a gene. Here the CDR3 reads CASIGTSGNEQFF. The CDR3 DNA sequence: TGTGCCAGCATCGGGACTAGCGGCAATGAGCAGTTCTTC.

The J gene is TRBJ1-2, the V gene TRBV5-6; no reliable D call. CDR1 is SGHDT and CDR2 is YYEEEE in the germline V gene. V lost 4 bases to trimming and J lost 7 bases, with 17 bases between them. The CDR3 is 14 residues long. DNA of the CDR3: TGTGCCAGCAGCCCCGACTACCGGGCGCGTGGCTACACCTTC. Amino acid sequence: CASSPDYRARGYTF.

This clone was observed a few times. The rearrangement links TRBV27 to TRBJ1-2; 8 nucleotides agree with TRBD1. Germline assignment: CDR1 MNHEY and CDR2 SMNVEV (reference sequence). The V and J ends lost 5 bases and 1 base, in that order; junction bases with no gene match: 3. This CDR3 is built from 14 residues. CDR3 in amino acids: CASSLGQDNYGYTF. The CDR3 DNA sequence: TGTGCCAGCAGTCTGGGACAGGATAACTATGGCTACACCTTC.

The chain uses TRBV19 and TRBJ1-5; 8 bases are shared with TRBD1. The CDR3 sequence is 16 residues long. CDR1 is LNHDA and CDR2 is SQIVND in the germline V gene (reference sequence). V was clipped by 7 bases and J by 1 base; unmatched bases: 9. For the CDR3, the DNA is TGTGCCAGTATGCTCAGGGGGCGAGGGAGCAATCAGCCCCAGCATTTT. Amino acids: CASMLRGRGSNQPQHF.

This clone was detected a few times. This chain links TRBV6-1 with TRBJ1-2; 9 bases match TRBD1. The CDR3 totals 13 residues. After removal of 6 bases from V and 5 bases from J, the junction contained 4 bases not matched to a gene. Germline lookup yields CDR1 MNHNS and CDR2 SASEGT. The CDR3, as DNA: TGTGCCAGCAGCGTTGACAGGGGGTATGGCTACACCTTC. Its translation is CASSVDRGYGYTF.